These 7 T cell receptor beta chains were sequenced from one sample in a study of blood T cell repertoires in COVID-19. The table came from immunoSEQ multiplex PCR; TCRdb's copy has only in-frame clones and leaves some out. Here the sample spans some 100,000 clones, 88% being singletons. Sample: peripheral blood. The receptor source for this set is an older woman with acute or convalescent COVID-19.

The V and J genes are TRBV11-2 and TRBJ2-3; no clear D. The CDR3 is 13 amino acids. Trimming took off 1 base at V and 4 bases at J, with 6 bases between the two ends. Germline V lookup: CDR1 SGHAT, CDR2 FQNNGV. The CDR3 coding sequence is TGTGCCAGCAGCTTAGGGGCCCCAGATACGCAGTATTTT. It is translated as CASSLGAPDTQYF.

The J gene is TRBJ2-3, the V gene TRBV19; 8 bases are shared with TRBD2. This CDR3 is 15 amino acids long. Germline CDR1 reads LNHDA; CDR2 reads SQIVND (reference sequence). Germline trimming cut 9 bases from V and 6 bases from J; bases unmatched to any gene: 14. CDR3 sequence reads: CASSTGGGARDTQYF. The CDR3 nucleotides read TGTGCCAGCTCAACGGGAGGGGGGGCAAGGGATACGCAGTATTTT. Drawing the rest from reference TRBV19 and TRBJ2-3, the complete variable domain is DGGITQSPKYLFRKEGQNVTLSCEQNLNHDAMYWYRQDPGQGLRLIYYSQIVNDFQKGDIAEGYSVSREKKESFPLTVTSAQKNPTAFYLCASSTGGGARDTQYFGPGTRLTVL.

V is TRBV5-1 and J is TRBJ1-1, with a possible D match to TRBD1 (6 bases). V was pared by 3 bases and J by 5 bases, with 14 bases between. The CDR3 extends over 14 amino acids. Germline values: CDR1 SGHRS, CDR2 YFSETQ. CDR3: CASSSEGGGTEAFF. The CDR3 DNA reads TGCGCCAGCAGCTCGGAGGGGGGAGGGACTGAAGCTTTCTTT. The full variable domain, completed using reference TRBV5-1 and TRBJ1-1, is KAGVTQTPRYLIKTRGQQVTLSCSPISGHRSVSWYQQTPGQGLQFLFEYFSETQRNKGNFPGRFSGRQFSNSRSEMNVSTLELGDSALYLCASSSEGGGTEAFFGQGTRLTVV.

The chain joins TRBV19 to TRBJ2-7; 7 positions match TRBD1. The CDR3 is 12 residues long. Trimming took 5 bases from V and 6 from J; bases not matched to a gene: 4. The V gene's germline CDR1 is LNHDA and CDR2 SQIVND (reference sequence). CDR3 sequence: CASSFPGGEQYV. In nucleotides, the CDR3 is TGTGCCAGTAGTTTCCCAGGGGGCGAGCAGTACGTC.

The chain employs TRBV9 and TRBJ1-2; 7 bases fit TRBD1. The germline V gene has CDR1 SGDLS and CDR2 YYNGEE. Germline trimming cut 0 bases from V and 7 bases from J; bases unmatched to any gene: 0. The CDR3 is made up of 12 amino acids. The CDR3 DNA reads TGTGCCAGCAGCGTAGAGGGGGCTGGCTACACCTTC. Translation: CASSVEGAGYTF.

J is TRBJ2-5 and V is TRBV5-1, with D possibly TRBD2 on 5 matching bases. The CDR3 extends over 13 amino acids. V lost 1 base and J lost 3, with 7 bases in between. Germline-derived CDR1 and CDR2 are SGHRS and YFSETQ. The CDR3: CASSLWRKETQYF. The CDR3 DNA sequence: TGCGCCAGCAGCTTGTGGAGGAAAGAGACCCAGTACTTC.

The chain uses TRBV11-3 and TRBJ2-5, with 8 bases aligning to TRBD2. V lost 5 bases to trimming and J lost 4 bases; unmatched junction nucleotides: 15. CDR1 SGHNT and CDR2 YENEEA come from the germline V gene. This CDR3 has 17 amino acids. The CDR3 reads CASSATPGTRRRETQYF. Here the CDR3 DNA reads TGTGCCAGCAGCGCCACTCCCGGGACTAGAAGGCGAGAGACCCAGTACTTC.